This T cell receptor beta chain was observed in a study of T cell responses to AZD1222 COVID-19 vaccine. The wider study: Pooled samples include second doses given at about 4 or 12 weeks. Study-wide results and caveats: Baseline seropositivity occurred in only a handful of AZD1222 recipients. Donor demographics were predominantly white British with a female majority; clonal diversity may be underestimated.

Germline assignment: CDR1 SGHAT and CDR2 FQDESV (reference sequence). V was clipped by 5 bases and J by 3 bases, with 10 bases between them. The CDR3 totals 13 residues. Assay: immunoSEQ multiplex PCR; the TCRdb copy retains only in-frame clones and omits some. Among 100,000 or so clones listed, about 86% were seen once. There are a few counts of this clone. Its cognate antigen is unknown. The chain uses TRBV11-1 and TRBJ1-1, with D unresolved. This TCR came from an adult in good health. Specimen: peripheral blood, collected on day 0 of AZD1222 vaccination. Here the CDR3 DNA reads TGTGCCAGCAGCCTCGGCAGCCACACTGAAGCTTTCTTT. This sequence encodes CASSLGSHTEAFF. Full variable domain (remainder filled in from reference TRBV11-1 and TRBJ1-1): EAEVAQSPRYKITEKSQAVAFWCDPISGHATLYWYRQILGQGPELLVQFQDESVVDDSQLPKDRFSAERLKGVDSTLKIQPAELGDSAMYLCASSLGSHTEAFFGQGTRLTVV.